Below, one T cell receptor beta chain is given with its context. Its target is not known. The time point was: baseline, week 1 (first vaccination visit). Treatment: pre-vaccination baseline after standard-of-care therapy. Donor tumors were new WHO grade 3 or 4 IDH1-mutant, ATRX-lost astrocytomas. These data are taken from a study of a mutant IDH1 vaccine in newly diagnosed glioma. Study summary: Previous treatment comprised radiotherapy, temozolomide, or both, mostly both. General study points: Pseudoprogression apparently lacked any relation to changes in top peripheral T cell clonotypes. Vaccine-induced responses were seen in 85% to 95% of patients, spanning several MHC alleles.

This CDR3 region has 16 residues. After removal of 2 bases from V and 0 bases from J, the junction contained 6 bases not matched to a gene. The germline V gene has CDR1 MNHNY and CDR2 SVGAGI (reference sequence). Measured with immunoSEQ multiplex PCR; TCRdb has only the in-frame clones, and not every one. The profile shows approximately 70,000 clones, about four fifths of them singletons. The TCR sequence derives from a man in his forties or fifties with glioma. The chain joins TRBV6-6 to TRBJ1-1, with 7 positions matching TRBD1. This specimen consisted of PBMCs, obtained from a glioma patient treated with radiotherapy, temozolomide or both. CDR3 in amino acids: CASSYRDQGVNTEAFF. The CDR3 coding sequence is TGTGCCAGCAGTTACAGGGATCAGGGGGTGAACACTGAAGCTTTCTTT.